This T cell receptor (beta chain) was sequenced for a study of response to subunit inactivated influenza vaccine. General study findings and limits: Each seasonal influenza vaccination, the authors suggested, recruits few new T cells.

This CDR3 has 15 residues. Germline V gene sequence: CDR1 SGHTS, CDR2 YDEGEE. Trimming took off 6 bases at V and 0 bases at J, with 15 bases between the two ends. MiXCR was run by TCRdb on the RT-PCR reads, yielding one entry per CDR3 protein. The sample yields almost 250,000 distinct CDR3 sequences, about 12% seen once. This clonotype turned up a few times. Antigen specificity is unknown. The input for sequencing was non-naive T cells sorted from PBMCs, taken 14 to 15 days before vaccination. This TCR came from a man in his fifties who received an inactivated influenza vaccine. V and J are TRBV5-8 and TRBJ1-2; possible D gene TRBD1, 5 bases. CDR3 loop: CASTLPGITNYGYTF. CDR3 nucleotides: TGTGCCAGCACCCTCCCAGGGATTACTAACTATGGCTACACCTTC.